A single TCR beta chain is shown here with its context. This entry is derived from a study of CD8 T cells in Susac syndrome. High-throughput TCR beta sequencing covered peripheral CD8+ and CD4+ T cells. Controls comprised healthy donors matched for age and sex. With random hexamers, reverse transcription was performed on about 0.5 to 1 ug of RNA. Via MiXCR, TCRdb re-called the immunoSEQ multiplex PCR reads, giving one row per CDR3 protein. Seen here are more than 95,000 distinct CDR3 sequences, around 94% observed once, and the top ten hold 0.085% to 0.09%. The sequencing input was CD4+ T cells from PBMCs. The sequence derives from a human donor in good health.

The CDR3 bases are TGTGCCAGCAGGCGAATACTAGCGGGAGGATACAATGAGCAGTTCTTC. It codes for CASRRILAGGYNEQFF. The rearrangement uses TRBV6-6 and TRBJ2-1; 12 bases match TRBD2. Germline CDR1 and CDR2: MNHNY and SVGAGI (reference sequence). The CDR3 is made up of 16 amino acids. The J segment lost 4 bases and the V segment lost 6 bases, leaving 7 bases of the junction unmatched.